Sequencing of this T cell receptor beta chain was carried out in a study of T cell responses to AZD1222 COVID-19 vaccine. Study at large: Recipients boosted at about 4 weeks or about 12 weeks are pooled.

The CDR3 contains 15 residues. Per the germline V gene, CDR1 is MGHRA and CDR2 is YSYEKL. The germline V and J ends were trimmed by 3 bases and 5 bases, with 16 bases remaining between them. Some clones are missing from TCRdb's copy, which holds only in-frame ones; the method was immunoSEQ multiplex PCR. The repertoire holds roughly 150,000 clones, 85% to 90% seen once, with approximately 6.9% in the top ten. Concerning this clone itself: Its antigen is not known.

Notes on the study in general: As reported, nearly half of all spike-specific TCRs target variant regions that are unmutated.

The chain employs TRBV4-1 and TRBJ1-1; D is ambiguous. The sample in question was peripheral blood, obtained on day 0 of AZD1222 vaccination. The sequence came from an adult in good health. The CDR3 sequence is CASSHTGLRETEAFF. The CDR3 DNA is TGCGCCAGCAGCCACACCGGTCTTCGGGAAACTGAAGCTTTCTTT.